The TCR beta chain described here comes from a study of blood T cells in healthy people across ages. The study, taken as a whole, reports: Age showed a roughly linear inverse relationship with TCR beta diversity per million T cells. Naive CD4+ cells and diversity were both higher in long-lived donors than in aged donors.

A sample-barcoded 5' primer and a J-beta primer mix were used in a second PCR of roughly 7 to 11 cycles. TCRdb fed the 5' RACE reads into MiXCR, producing one record per CDR3 protein. The sample has about 1,000,000 distinct CDR3 sequences, under 45% seen once; the top ten hold 18%. Concerning this clonotype: The antigen is unknown.

Every participating donor contributed roughly 11 milliliters of peripheral blood through a draw. Each sample yielded at least 6 micrograms of PBMC total RNA. Trimming stripped 3 bases from V and 11 bases from J, with 22 bases between. Looked up from germline, CDR1 is SGHTA and CDR2 is FQGNSA. The CDR3 runs 15 residues. The clonotype was recovered from a woman aged 55-69 years in good health. This chain connects TRBV7-2 to TRBJ2-5; no firm D call. The specimen was blood. The CDR3 bases are TGTGCCAGCAGCTTGACACCTAAACCCTTAAATGAGCAGTACTTC. Its translation is CASSLTPKPLNEQYF.